The subject of this entry is one T cell receptor (beta chain). It has no known antigen specificity. Base qualities are missing; no much larger clone stands one base away. These data belong to a study of shared clonotypes between healthy human individuals (dated by TCRdb to about 2020). Study-level background: The cohort comprised a couple of women and a few men aged 18 to 49 years. To increase sequencing depth and limit assay-specific biases, different laboratories used diverse techniques to prepare libraries and sequence TCR repertoires. The study deeply sequenced blood TCR repertoires of about 5 healthy adults to estimate repertoire size and the extent of clonotype sharing between individuals. Per donor, leukapheresis produced somewhere between about 0.85 and 10 billion PBMCs. For each donor, CD4 naive and CD4 memory were each run on three plates, CD8 naive on two plates, and CD8 memory on one plate. Broader findings and caveats from the paper: Rarefaction of sorted-subset datasets indicated incomplete sequencing despite the large sequencing depth. Across four donors, approximately 4.6% of naive CD4, over 3% of naive CD8, 2% to 2.5% of memory CD4, and about 0.44% of memory CD8 clonotypes were shared. Estimated clonotype richness was generally larger for naive than for memory subsets. Sampling was restricted to blood, and TCR repertoires in tissue are likely to differ from TCR repertoires in blood. Because the study included a small number of donors, the genetic and exposure-history diversity represented was limited. Higher generation probabilities were observed for clonotypes shared by all four sorted-subset donors than for non-shared clonotypes. Pairwise subsampling indicated that sequencing depth was expected to affect the degree of clonotype sharing among donors.

CD8 naive samples were CD45RO-negative cells positively selected for CCR7, giving a CD45RA+CCR7+ population that excluded TemRA cells. Healthy HIV-negative adults with no recently reported acute infections or vaccinations were included as donors. Every donor was a Caucasian adult living in Nashville, Tennessee, USA. After blood collection by leukapheresis, PBMCs were isolated using Ficoll-Histopaque density gradient centrifugation and then cryopreserved in the vapor phase of liquid nitrogen. Analytical flow cytometry was used to check the purity and quantity of every magnetically sorted T cell population. Each sorted fraction had its genomic DNA isolated and then quantified by UV absorbance on a Nanodrop 2000c. Measured from the cysteine to the phenylalanine, the CDR3 is 14 residues long. Only CDR3 DNA remains: 42 bases, in frame from the first base. CDR1 SGHNT and CDR2 YYREEE were looked up in the germline V gene (reference sequence). Between the V and J ends, shortened by 0 bases and 12 bases respectively, the junction contains 16 bases.

Using the deep immunoSEQ assay, multiplex PCR amplified TCR CDR3 regions from genomic DNA. For each cell subset, the extracted genomic DNA was distributed evenly across all wells of several immunoSEQ 96-well plates, and each plate served as one replicate. For sorted subsets, roughly 200 ng genomic DNA, equal to tens of thousands of T cell genomes, was loaded into each replicate PCR. Purified libraries were quantified with a Qubit 3.0 fluorometer, sized on a Bioanalyzer 2100, and re-quantified with the KAPA Library Quantification kit. Every immunoSEQ 96-well plate was sequenced on a dedicated single-read 150-cycle Illumina NextSeq 550 flow cell. The authors' analysis ran thus. The immunoSEQ output contained only junctional sequences without quality scores, so filtering could not match that applied to full-length reads. To assign V/J genes and CDR3, sequences were annotated against IMGT germline references using PyIR, a Python wrapper for IgBLAST v1.9. Reads with weak V/J assignments (E-value above 1e-6), missing CDR3, stop codons, out-of-frame junctions, or ambiguous translated residues were removed. V3J clonotypes were defined by identical inferred V gene, J gene, and CDR3 amino acid sequence. Percentage overlap between repertoires was calculated by dividing the number of shared unique clonotypes by the size of the smaller repertoire. RTK rarefaction, the Chao1 estimator, and Recon v2.1 estimates of unobserved clonotypes were used to assess repertoire richness. Generation probabilities were computed with OLGA for all TCRbeta clonotypes obtained by the gDNA method from a few donors. Drawn from immuneACCESS, this table holds only the in-frame rearrangements with V and J called that TCRdb kept. Clones are partly lost; checked studies trace under half to an unresolved V gene and leave the rest unexplained. Clone size and the V and J calls come from that table; the DNA yielded D and trimming. In all, the sample holds under 850,000 clones, and around 92% of those were seen once. The ten largest clones represent more than 20% of the sample.

The receptor chain draws on TRBV5-4 and TRBJ2-1; too little of a D gene remains to name it. This TCR was sampled from a man aged 30 to 39 in good health. The sequencing input was naive CD8+ T cells sorted from blood. This specimen's cell subset or site label, per the study, means: CD45RA+CCR7+. The CDR3: CASSLDLEPMVQFF. The DNA sequence is given as TGTGCCAGCAGCTTGGATCTGGAGCCAATGGTGCAGTTCTTC.